Detailed here is one TCR beta chain. One entry per CDR3 protein results from TCRdb running MiXCR on the 5' RACE reads. The sample includes about 63,000 distinct CDR3 sequences, around 15% of them seen just once. The CDR3 runs to 14 residues. V gave up 7 bases and J gave up 1 base, with 11 bases separating them. Germline V gives CDR1 SGHTA, CDR2 FQGNSA. These data originate in a study of T cells of healthy individuals. The origin of this receptor is a human donor in good health. The chain carries TRBV7-2 and TRBJ1-3, with D perhaps matching TRBD1 (5 bases). Here the CDR3 DNA reads TGTGCCAGCAACAACAGGTTATCTGGAAACACCATATATTTT. Translated: CASNNRLSGNTIYF. The whole variable domain, remainder taken from reference TRBV7-2 and TRBJ1-3, is GAGVSQSPSNKVTEKGKDVELRCDPISGHTALYWYRQSLGQGLEFLIYFQGNSAPDKSGLPSDRFSAERTGGSVSTLTIQRTQQEDSAVYLCASNNRLSGNTIYFGEGSWLTVV.